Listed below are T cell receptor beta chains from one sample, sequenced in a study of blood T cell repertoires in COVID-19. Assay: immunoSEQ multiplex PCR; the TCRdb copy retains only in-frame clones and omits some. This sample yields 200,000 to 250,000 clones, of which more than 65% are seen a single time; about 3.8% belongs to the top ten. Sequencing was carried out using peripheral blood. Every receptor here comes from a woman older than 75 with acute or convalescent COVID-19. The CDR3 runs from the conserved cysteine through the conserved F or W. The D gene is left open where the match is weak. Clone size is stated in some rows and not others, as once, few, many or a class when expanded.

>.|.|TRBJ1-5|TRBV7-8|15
TGTGCCAGCAGCCCGGAGGGTAGGGGCAATCAGCCCCAGCATTTT
CASSPEGRGNQPQHF
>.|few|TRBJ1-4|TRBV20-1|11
TGCAGTGCTAAACCGGGGGAAAAACTGTTTTTT
CSAKPGEKLFF
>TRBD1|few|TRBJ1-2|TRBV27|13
TGTGCCAGCAGTTTCCGACAGGGTGGTGGCTACACCTTC
CASSFRQGGGYTF
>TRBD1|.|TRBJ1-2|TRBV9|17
TGTGCCAGCAGCGTAGACCCGGGGGGACAGGGCACTAAAGGCTACACCTTC
CASSVDPGGQGTKGYTF
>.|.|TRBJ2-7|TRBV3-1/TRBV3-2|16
TGTGCCAGCAGCCAAGGGGTAGCGGTTAGCTCCTACGAGCAGTACTTC
CASSQGVAVSSYEQYF
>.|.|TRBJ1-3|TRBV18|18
TGTGCCAGCTCACCGGTTCGGTTACAGGTTGACTCTGGAAACACCATATATTTT
CASSPVRLQVDSGNTIYF
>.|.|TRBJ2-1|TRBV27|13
TGTGCCAGCAGCCAAACAGCTTACAATGAGCAGTTCTTC
CASSQTAYNEQFF
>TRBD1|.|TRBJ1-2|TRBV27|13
TGTGCCAGCAGTTTTAACAGGGGGCAAGGCTACACCTTC
CASSFNRGQGYTF
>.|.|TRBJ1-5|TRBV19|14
TGTGCCAGTAGTATAGTGGTGGGGGGTCAGCCCCAGCATTTT
CASSIVVGGQPQHF
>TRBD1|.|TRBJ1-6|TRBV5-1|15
TGCGCCAGCAGCTCGGGACAGGGCTATAATTCACCCCTCCACTTT
CASSSGQGYNSPLHF
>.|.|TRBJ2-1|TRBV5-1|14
TGCGCCAGCAGCGTCCTCGGGGGAAGCAATGAGCAGTTCTTC
CASSVLGGSNEQFF
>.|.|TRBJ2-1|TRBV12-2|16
TGTGCAAGTCGCTTAGCTTCAGGGGTGTCCTACAATGAGCAGTTCTTC
CASRLASGVSYNEQFF
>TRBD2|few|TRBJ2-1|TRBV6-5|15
TGTGCCAGCAGACCGACTAGCGGGGCTTACAATGAGCAGTTCTTC
CASRPTSGAYNEQFF
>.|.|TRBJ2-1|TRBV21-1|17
TGTGCCAGCAGCAAGGAGACAGGTAAGGGGATTATACATGAGCAGTTCTTC
CASSKETGKGIIHEQFF
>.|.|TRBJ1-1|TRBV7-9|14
TGTGCCAGCAGCCGACAGCGCCAGAACACTGAAGCTTTCTTT
CASSRQRQNTEAFF
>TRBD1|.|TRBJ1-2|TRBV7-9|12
TGTGCCAGCAGCTCGTTGGACAGGGCTGACACCTTC
CASSSLDRADTF
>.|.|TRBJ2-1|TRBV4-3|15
TGCGCCAGCAGCCAACAACTTAGCTACCGAAATGAGCAGTTCTTC
CASSQQLSYRNEQFF
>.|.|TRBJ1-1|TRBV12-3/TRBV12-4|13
TGTGCCAGCAGTTTAGCGTCGCGCCTTGAAGCTTTCTTT
CASSLASRLEAFF
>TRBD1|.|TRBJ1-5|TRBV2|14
TGTGCCAGCAGTCCTGGACAGGGCAATCAGCCCCAGCATTTT
CASSPGQGNQPQHF
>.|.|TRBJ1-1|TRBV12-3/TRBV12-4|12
TGTGCCAGCCAAATAGTTGCCTCTGAAGCTTTCTTT
CASQIVASEAFF
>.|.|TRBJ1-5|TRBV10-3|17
TGTGCCATCAGTGAGTCCACTCCGGGTGTGGGCAATCAGCCCCAGCATTTT
CAISESTPGVGNQPQHF
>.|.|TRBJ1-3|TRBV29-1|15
TGCAGCGCTTCACAGGGCAAGTCCTCTGGAAACACCATATATTTT
CSASQGKSSGNTIYF
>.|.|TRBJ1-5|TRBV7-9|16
TGTGCCAGCAGCTTAGGTGGAGGGATGGAGTATCAGCCCCAGCATTTT
CASSLGGGMEYQPQHF
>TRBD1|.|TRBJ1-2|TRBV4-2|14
TGTGCCAGCAGCCAAGCCGACAGGGACTATGGCTACACCTTC
CASSQADRDYGYTF
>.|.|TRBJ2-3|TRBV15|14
TGTGCCACCAGCAGAGAATTATCCACAGATACGCAGTATTTT
CATSRELSTDTQYF
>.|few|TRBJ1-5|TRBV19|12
TGTGCCAGTAGTGGCAGCAATCAGCCCCAGCATTTT
CASSGSNQPQHF
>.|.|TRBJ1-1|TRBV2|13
TGTGCCAGCATTGGACTTGGGAACACTGAAGCTTTCTTT
CASIGLGNTEAFF
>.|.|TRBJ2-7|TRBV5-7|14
TGTGCCAGCAGCTTGGGGGGCAGCTCCTACGAGCAGTACTTC
CASSLGGSSYEQYF
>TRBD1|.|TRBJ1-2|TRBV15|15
TGTGCCACCAGCAGGGCGGACAGGGGAAGCTATGGCTACACCTTC
CATSRADRGSYGYTF
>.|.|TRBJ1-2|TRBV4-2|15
TGTGCCAGCAGCCAAGGGGGGCTGCCCGGCTATGGCTACACCTTC
CASSQGGLPGYGYTF
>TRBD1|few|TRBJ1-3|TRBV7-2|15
TGTGCCAGCAGCTCTCAGGGGGCTACTGGAAACACCATATATTTT
CASSSQGATGNTIYF
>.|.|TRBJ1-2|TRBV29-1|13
TGCAGCGTTCAACCGGGGGGTAACTATGGCTACACCTTC
CSVQPGGNYGYTF
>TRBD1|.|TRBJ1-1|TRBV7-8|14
TGTGCCAGCAGCCTGGACAGGGGGAACACTGAAGCTTTCTTT
CASSLDRGNTEAFF
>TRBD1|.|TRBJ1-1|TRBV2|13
TGTGCCAGCAGATGGGACAGGGTCGCTGAAGCTTTCTTT
CASRWDRVAEAFF
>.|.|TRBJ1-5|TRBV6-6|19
TGTGCCAGCAGTCCAAGGGGCGGTCCACTGTCAACTAGCAATCAGCCCCAGCATTTT
CASSPRGGPLSTSNQPQHF
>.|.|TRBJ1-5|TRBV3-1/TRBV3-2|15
TGTGCCAGCAGCCAAGTAGGGGGGCGGGGGCAGCCCCAGCATTTT
CASSQVGGRGQPQHF
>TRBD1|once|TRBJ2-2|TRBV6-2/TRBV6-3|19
TGTGCCAGCAGTTACAGTATAGCTCAGGGACAGGGGAACACCGGGGAGCTGTTTTTT
CASSYSIAQGQGNTGELFF